This T cell receptor (beta chain) was retrieved from a study of CD8 T cells in Susac syndrome. CDR3 length: 13 amino acids. Looked up from germline, CDR1 is LGHDT and CDR2 is YNNKEL (reference sequence). V gave up 4 bases and J gave up 3 bases; unmatched junction bases: 2. An input of about 0.45 to 1 ug of RNA was subjected to reverse transcription using random hexamers. An immunoSEQ multiplex PCR generated amplified TCR beta CDR3 products spanning 54 Vbeta and 13 Jbeta. Each CDR3 protein is one row after TCRdb ran MiXCR on the immunoSEQ multiplex PCR reads. Of about 120,000 distinct CDR3 sequences in the sample, around 94% are singletons; the top ten hold more than 0.095%.

This receptor was taken from a human donor in good health. The sequenced sample consisted of CD4+ T cells from PBMCs. The chain joins TRBV3-1 to TRBJ1-1; 7 bases align to TRBD1. CDR3 nucleotide sequence: TGTGCCAGCAGCCGAACAGGGGACACTGAAGCTTTCTTT. This codes for CASSRTGDTEAFF.